Below are 14 T cell receptor beta chains sequenced from a single sample in a study of shared clonotypes between healthy human individuals. The repertoire was sequenced with immunoSEQ multiplex PCR; TCRdb's copy has only in-frame clones and lacks some. The sample shows millions of clones, roughly 94% of them seen only once. The sequencing input was naive CD4+ T cells sorted from blood. This sample's subset: CD45RA+ positively selected. The receptors originated from a man younger than 35 in good health.

The chain uses TRBV5-4 and TRBJ2-3; no reliable D call. The CDR3 sequence is 16 residues long. Trimming pared 4 bases from V and 1 base from J, leaving 16 bases between. Germline CDR1 SGHNT, CDR2 YYREEE (reference sequence). CDR3 DNA sequence: TGTGCCAGCAGCCCAGATACTAAGGTTGGCACAGATACGCAGTATTTT. The encoded protein is CASSPDTKVGTDTQYF.

This rearrangement joins TRBV5-1 to TRBJ2-5; D is perhaps TRBD1 (7 bases). This CDR3 region has 15 residues. Trimming stripped 4 bases from V and 2 bases from J, with 15 bases between. The germline V gene encodes CDR1 SGHRS and CDR2 YFSETQ. CDR3 nucleotides: TGCGCCAGCAGCGTCAGGGGGGCTTGGCAAGAGACCCAGTACTTC. Translated: CASSVRGAWQETQYF.

CDR3 amino acids: CASSEEDRGLGGYTF. CDR3 sequence (DNA): TGTGCCAGCAGTGAAGAGGACAGGGGGCTTGGAGGCTACACCTTC. This chain joins TRBV6-1 and TRBJ1-2; TRBD1 agrees at 11 bases. V shed 1 base and J 8 bases; nucleotides not matched to a gene: 6. CDR1 MNHNS and CDR2 SASEGT come from the germline V gene. The CDR3 runs to 15 residues.

J is TRBJ1-1 and V is TRBV7-8; unclear D gene. Germline V lookup: CDR1 SGHVS, CDR2 FQNEAQ. This CDR3 is built from 13 residues. Between the trimmed V and J ends, which lost 2 bases and 7 bases, there was a span of 11 bases. The CDR3 nucleotides read TGTGCCAGCAGCTTACCGCCCGGAGTTGAAGCTTTCTTT. Protein sequence: CASSLPPGVEAFF.

The rearrangement uses TRBV29-1 and TRBJ1-1, with D possibly being TRBD1 (6 bases). From germline, CDR1 is SQVTM and CDR2 ANQGSEA. The CDR3 spans 13 residues. The V and J ends lost 8 bases and 0 bases respectively, with 13 bases between them. CDR3 sequence: CSTRTAMNTEAFF. For the CDR3, the DNA is TGCAGCACTCGGACAGCGATGAACACTGAAGCTTTCTTT.

The chain recombines TRBV5-4 with TRBJ2-7; D possibly corresponds to TRBD1 (5 bases). Germline CDR1 is SGHNT and CDR2 is YYREEE (reference sequence). Deletions cut 0 bases from V and 1 base from J, with 11 bases between. The CDR3 length is 15 residues. CDR3 nucleotide sequence: TGTGCCAGCAGCTTGGACGGCAGGGCGTCCTACGAGCAGTACTTC. This gives the protein CASSLDGRASYEQYF.

This chain uses TRBV28 with TRBJ2-3, with D possibly being TRBD1 or TRBD2 (5 bases each). This CDR3 has 13 amino acids. Per germline, CDR1 MDHEN and CDR2 SYDVKM. Trimming removed 10 bases at V and 6 bases at J, with 17 bases between. The CDR3 here is CATRDRAGDTQYF. The CDR3 DNA follows: TGTGCCACCCGGGACCGGGCCGGGGATACGCAGTATTTT.

This clone was recorded only once. This chain uses TRBV29-1 with TRBJ2-3; TRBD2 aligns across 7 bases. The CDR3 covers 16 residues. V was clipped by 4 bases and J by 0 bases; unmatched bases: 10. Germline CDR1 is SQVTM and CDR2 is ANQGSEA. The CDR3 DNA is TGCAGCGTTGTCGGCGGGAGCCCCATTAGCACAGATACGCAGTATTTT. Translating gives CSVVGGSPISTDTQYF.

This clone was recorded only once. A much more abundant neighbour one base away suggests this may be a read error. This chain uses TRBV28 with TRBJ2-6; the D is unclear. The CDR3 totals 13 residues. Trimming removed 5 bases at V and 0 bases at J, with 2 bases between. CDR1 MDHEN and CDR2 SYDVKM come from the germline V gene. The CDR3 bases are TGTGCCAGCAGTGACTCTGGGGCCAACGTCCTGACTTTC. It specifies CASSDSGANVLTF. The complete variable domain, with remaining parts taken from reference TRBV28 and TRBJ2-6, reads DVKVTQSSRYLVKRTGEKVFLECVQDMDHENMFWYRQDPGLGLRLIYFSYDVKMKEKGDIPEGYSVSREKKERFSLILESASTNQTSMYLCASSDSGANVLTFGAGSRLTVL.

The gene calls are TRBV6-1 and TRBJ2-7, with D perhaps matching TRBD1 or TRBD2 (6 bases each). Trimming removed 7 bases at V and 6 bases at J, with 19 bases between. Germline V gene lookup returns CDR1 MNHNS and CDR2 SASEGT. This CDR3 region has 14 residues. Written as DNA, the CDR3 is TGTGCCAGCAAGGTGGGGGGCATCTCGGGCGAGCAGTACTTC. Translation gives CASKVGGISGEQYF.

The genes are TRBV30 and TRBJ1-5; TRBD1 aligns across 7 bases. The germline V gene encodes CDR1 GTSNPN and CDR2 SVGIG (reference sequence). Trimming at V came to 6 bases and at J to 6 bases, leaving 11 bases not matched to a gene. This CDR3 has 14 amino acids. This CDR3 is CACKTGRGSQPQHF. The CDR3 DNA is TGTGCCTGCAAGACAGGGAGGGGAAGTCAGCCCCAGCATTTT.

The chain employs TRBV7-9 and TRBJ1-2; D gene ambiguous. This CDR3 is built from 16 residues. The germline V gene has CDR1 SEHNR and CDR2 FQNEAQ (reference sequence). Trimming removed 0 bases from V and 3 bases from J, with 14 bases in between. CDR3 coding DNA: TGTGCCAGCAGCTTAGCAGGTTCCCAGGTCCACTATGGCTACACCTTC. It codes for CASSLAGSQVHYGYTF.

The chain links TRBV9 to TRBJ2-2, with 14 bases lining up with TRBD2. CDR3 length equals 18 residues. J gave up 7 bases and V 3 bases, and 11 bases lay outside the gene matches. The germline V gene has CDR1 SGDLS and CDR2 YYNGEE. The CDR3 sequence: CASSEGLAGERGGGELFF. The CDR3, as DNA: TGTGCCAGCAGCGAGGGACTAGCGGGAGAAAGGGGTGGCGGGGAGCTGTTTTTT.

The gene calls are TRBV30 and TRBJ2-1, with D hard to call. The germline gives CDR1 GTSNPN, CDR2 SVGIG (reference sequence). V dropped 2 bases and J dropped 4 bases, with 12 bases sitting between them. This CDR3 spans 14 amino acids. Written as DNA, the CDR3 is TGTGCCTGGAGTCGGCTGACACTTTACAATGAGCAGTTCTTC. Translation: CAWSRLTLYNEQFF.